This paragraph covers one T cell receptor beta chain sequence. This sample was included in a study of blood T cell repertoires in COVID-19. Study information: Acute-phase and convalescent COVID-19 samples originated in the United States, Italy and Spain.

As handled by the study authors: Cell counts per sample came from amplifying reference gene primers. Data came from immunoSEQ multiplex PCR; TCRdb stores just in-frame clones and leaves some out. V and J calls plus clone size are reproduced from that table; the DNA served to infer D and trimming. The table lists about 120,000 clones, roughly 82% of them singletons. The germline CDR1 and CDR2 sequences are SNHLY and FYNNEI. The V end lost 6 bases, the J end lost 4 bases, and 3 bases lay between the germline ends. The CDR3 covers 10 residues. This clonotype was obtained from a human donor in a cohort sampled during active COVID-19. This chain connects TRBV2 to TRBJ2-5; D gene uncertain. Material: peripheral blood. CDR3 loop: CASSLETQYF. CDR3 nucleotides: TGTGCCAGCAGCCTAGAGACCCAGTACTTC.